Detailed here is one T cell receptor (beta chain). Its antigen is currently unknown. cDNA libraries for TCR beta contained unique molecular identifiers. A population of about 1 to 11 million T cells gave rise to around 480,000 cDNA molecules. TCRdb passed the PCR reads through MiXCR, listing each CDR3 protein once. This repertoire shows hundreds of thousands of distinct CDR3 sequences, around 50% found once; its top ten account for 4% to 5.5%. This entry comes from a study of post-analysis software for immune sequencing data. The CDR3 covers 14 residues. Germline assignment: CDR1 LNHNV and CDR2 YYDKDF (reference sequence). V gave up 4 bases and J gave up 2 bases; unmatched junction bases: 4. Study-level results: Roughly five TRBV segments, including TRBV5-6, TRBV5-1 and TRBV20-1, were more frequent in patients than controls. Significantly lower normalized Chao1 diversity was seen in multiple sclerosis patients than in controls. F measure clustering grouped samples strongly by preparation batch.

Sequencing was done on a sample of blood. This rearrangement joins TRBV15 to TRBJ2-5, with 7 bases that match TRBD1. The receptor comes from a girl between 10 and 17 years old with multiple sclerosis. This CDR3 is CATSIDRVQETQYF. CDR3 in DNA: TGTGCCACCAGCATTGACAGGGTACAAGAGACCCAGTACTTC. The whole variable domain, remainder taken from reference TRBV15 and TRBJ2-5, is DAMVIQNPRYQVTQFGKPVTLSCSQTLNHNVMYWYQQKSSQAPKLLFHYYDKDFNNEADTPDNFQSRRPNTSFCFLDIRSPGLGDTAMYLCATSIDRVQETQYFGPGTRLLVL.